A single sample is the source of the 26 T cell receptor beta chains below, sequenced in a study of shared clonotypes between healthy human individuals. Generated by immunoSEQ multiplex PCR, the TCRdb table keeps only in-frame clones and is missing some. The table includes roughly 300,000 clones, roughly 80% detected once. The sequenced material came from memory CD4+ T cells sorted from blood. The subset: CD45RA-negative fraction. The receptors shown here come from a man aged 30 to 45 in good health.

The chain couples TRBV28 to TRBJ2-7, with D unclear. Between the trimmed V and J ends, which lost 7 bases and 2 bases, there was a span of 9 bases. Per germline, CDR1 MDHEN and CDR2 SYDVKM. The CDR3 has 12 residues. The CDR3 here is CASTASPYEQYF. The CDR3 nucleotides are TGTGCCAGCACGGCCAGCCCCTACGAGCAGTACTTC.

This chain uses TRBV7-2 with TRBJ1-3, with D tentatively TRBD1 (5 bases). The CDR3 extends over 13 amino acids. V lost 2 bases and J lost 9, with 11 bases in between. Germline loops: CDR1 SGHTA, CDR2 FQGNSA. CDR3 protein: CASSLRGETTIYF. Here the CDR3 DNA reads TGTGCCAGCAGCTTAAGGGGCGAAACCACCATATATTTT.

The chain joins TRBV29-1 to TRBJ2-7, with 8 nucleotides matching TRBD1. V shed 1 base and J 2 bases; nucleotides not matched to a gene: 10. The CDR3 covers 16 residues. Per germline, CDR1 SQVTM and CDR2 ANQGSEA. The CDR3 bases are TGCAGCGTTGAAGTAAGGATCGGGACAGGCCCCTACGAGCAGTACTTC. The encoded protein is CSVEVRIGTGPYEQYF.

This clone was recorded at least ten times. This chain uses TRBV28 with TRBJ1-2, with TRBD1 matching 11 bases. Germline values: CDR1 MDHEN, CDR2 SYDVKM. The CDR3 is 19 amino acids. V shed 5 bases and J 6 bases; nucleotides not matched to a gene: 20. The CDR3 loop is CASSLPSESGQGAYHGYTF. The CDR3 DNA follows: TGTGCCAGCAGTCTTCCTTCAGAGTCAGGACAGGGGGCATATCATGGCTACACCTTC.

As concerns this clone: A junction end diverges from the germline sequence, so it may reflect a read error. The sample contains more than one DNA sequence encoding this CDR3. The CDR3: CASSLNRPNYGYTF. Written as DNA, the CDR3 is TGTGCCAGCAGCTTAAACAGACCTAACTATGGCTATACCTTC. The chain joins TRBV7-8 to TRBJ1-2, with D hard to call. The germline V gene has CDR1 SGHVS and CDR2 FQNEAQ. The CDR3 is made up of 14 amino acids.

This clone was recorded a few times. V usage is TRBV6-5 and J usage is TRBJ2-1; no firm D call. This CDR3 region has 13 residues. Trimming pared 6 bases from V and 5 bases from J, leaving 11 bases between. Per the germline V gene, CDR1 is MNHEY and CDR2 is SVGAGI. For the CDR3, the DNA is TGTGCCAGCAGGCTTTTGGTGCACAATGAGCAGTTCTTC. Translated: CASRLLVHNEQFF.

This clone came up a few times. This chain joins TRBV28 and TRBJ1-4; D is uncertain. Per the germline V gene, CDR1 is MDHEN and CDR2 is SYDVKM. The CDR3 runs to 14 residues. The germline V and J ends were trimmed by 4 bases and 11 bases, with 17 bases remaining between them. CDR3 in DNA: TGTGCCAGCAGTTATGGAGTAGGTGCGGGGAAACTGTTTTTT. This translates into CASSYGVGAGKLFF.

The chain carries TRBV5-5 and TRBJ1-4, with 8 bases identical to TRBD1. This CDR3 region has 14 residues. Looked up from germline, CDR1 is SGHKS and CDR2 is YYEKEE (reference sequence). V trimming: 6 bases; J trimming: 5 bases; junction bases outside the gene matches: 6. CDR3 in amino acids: CASMVGTGNEKLFF. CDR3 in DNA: TGTGCCAGCATGGTCGGGACAGGAAATGAAAAACTGTTTTTT.

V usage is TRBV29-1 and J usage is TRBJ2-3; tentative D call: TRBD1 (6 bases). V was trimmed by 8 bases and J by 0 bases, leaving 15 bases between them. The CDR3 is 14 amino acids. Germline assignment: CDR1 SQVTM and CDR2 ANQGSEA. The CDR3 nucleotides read TGCAGCTCCGCACAGGGAACTAGCACAGATACGCAGTATTTT. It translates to CSSAQGTSTDTQYF.

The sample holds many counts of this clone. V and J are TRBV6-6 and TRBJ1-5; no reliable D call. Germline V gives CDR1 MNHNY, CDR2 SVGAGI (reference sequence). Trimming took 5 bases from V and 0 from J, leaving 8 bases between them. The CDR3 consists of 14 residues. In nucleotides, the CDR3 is TGTGCCAGCAGTCCCCTAAATAGCAATCAGCCCCAGCATTTT. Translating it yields CASSPLNSNQPQHF.

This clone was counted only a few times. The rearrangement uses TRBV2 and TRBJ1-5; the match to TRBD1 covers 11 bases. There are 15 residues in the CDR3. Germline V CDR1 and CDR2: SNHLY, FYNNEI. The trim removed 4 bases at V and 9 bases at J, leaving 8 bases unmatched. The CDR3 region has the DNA TGTGCCAGCAGTGCTGGGACAGGGGGTTTGTCGCCCCAGCATTTT. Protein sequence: CASSAGTGGLSPQHF.

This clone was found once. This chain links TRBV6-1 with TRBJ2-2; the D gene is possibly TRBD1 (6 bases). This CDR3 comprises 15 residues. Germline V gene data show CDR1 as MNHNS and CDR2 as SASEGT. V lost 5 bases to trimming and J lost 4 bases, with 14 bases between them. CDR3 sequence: CASSIRDKPTGELFF. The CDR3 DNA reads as TGTGCCAGCAGTATCCGGGACAAACCCACCGGGGAGCTGTTTTTT.

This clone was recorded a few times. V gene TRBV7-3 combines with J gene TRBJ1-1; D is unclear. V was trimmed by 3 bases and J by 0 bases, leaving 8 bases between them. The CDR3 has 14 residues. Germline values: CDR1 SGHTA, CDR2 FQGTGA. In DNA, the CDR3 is TGTGCCAGCAGCTTCGATGGGGTGAACACTGAAGCTTTCTTT. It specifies CASSFDGVNTEAFF. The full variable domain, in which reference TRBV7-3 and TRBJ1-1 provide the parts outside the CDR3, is GAGVSQTPSNKVTEKGKYVELRCDPISGHTALYWYRQSLGQGPEFLIYFQGTGAADDSGLPNDRFFAVRPEGSVSTLKIQRTERGDSAVYLCASSFDGVNTEAFFGQGTRLTVV.

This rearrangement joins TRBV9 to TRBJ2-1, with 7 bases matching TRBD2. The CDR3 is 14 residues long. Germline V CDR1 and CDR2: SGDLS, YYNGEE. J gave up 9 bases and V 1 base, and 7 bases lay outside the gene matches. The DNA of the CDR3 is TGTGCCAGCAGCGTATCTAGCGGACGGGGTGAGCAGTTCTTC. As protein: CASSVSSGRGEQFF.

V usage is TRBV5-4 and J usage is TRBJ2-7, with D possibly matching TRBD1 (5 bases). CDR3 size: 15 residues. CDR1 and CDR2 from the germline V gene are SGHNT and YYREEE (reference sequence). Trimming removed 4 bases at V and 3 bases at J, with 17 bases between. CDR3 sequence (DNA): TGTGCCAGCAGCCCTGACGTCTCTCAGGGCTACGAGCAGTACTTC. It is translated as CASSPDVSQGYEQYF.

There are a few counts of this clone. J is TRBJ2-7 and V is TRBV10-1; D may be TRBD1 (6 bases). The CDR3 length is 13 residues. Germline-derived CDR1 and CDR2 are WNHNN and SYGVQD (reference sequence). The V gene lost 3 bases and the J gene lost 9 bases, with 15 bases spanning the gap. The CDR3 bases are TGCGCCAGCAGTGACCTCCCCCAGGGGCGGCAGTACTTC. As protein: CASSDLPQGRQYF.

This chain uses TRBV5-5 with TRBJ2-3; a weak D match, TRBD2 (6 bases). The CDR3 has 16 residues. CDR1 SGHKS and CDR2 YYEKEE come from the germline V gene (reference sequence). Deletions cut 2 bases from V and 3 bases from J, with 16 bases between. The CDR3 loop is CASSLRPGVGTDTQYF. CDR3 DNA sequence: TGTGCCAGCAGCTTACGGCCGGGAGTCGGTACAGATACGCAGTATTTT.

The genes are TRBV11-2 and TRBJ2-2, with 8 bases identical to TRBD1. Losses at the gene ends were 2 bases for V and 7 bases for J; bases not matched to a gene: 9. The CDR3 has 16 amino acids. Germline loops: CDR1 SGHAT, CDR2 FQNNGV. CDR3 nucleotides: TGTGCCAGCAGCTTAACGGGCAGGGGGCGCGACGGGGAGCTGTTTTTT. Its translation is CASSLTGRGRDGELFF. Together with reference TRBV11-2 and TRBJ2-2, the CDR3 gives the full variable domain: EAGVAQSPRYKIIEKRQSVAFWCNPISGHATLYWYQQILGQGPKLLIQFQNNGVVDDSQLPKDRFSAERLKGVDSTLKIQPAKLEDSAVYLCASSLTGRGRDGELFFGEGSRLTVL.

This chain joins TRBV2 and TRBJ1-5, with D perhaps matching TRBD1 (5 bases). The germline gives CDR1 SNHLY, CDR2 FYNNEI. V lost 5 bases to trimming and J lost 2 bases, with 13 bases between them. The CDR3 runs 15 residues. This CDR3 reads CASSLQGRGNQPQHF. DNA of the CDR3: TGTGCCAGCAGTCTTCAGGGCAGGGGCAATCAGCCCCAGCATTTT. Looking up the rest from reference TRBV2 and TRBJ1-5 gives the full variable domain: EPEVTQTPSHQVTQMGQEVILRCVPISNHLYFYWYRQILGQKVEFLVSFYNNEISEKSEIFDDQFSVERPDGSNFTLKIRSTKLEDSAMYFCASSLQGRGNQPQHFGDGTRLSIL.

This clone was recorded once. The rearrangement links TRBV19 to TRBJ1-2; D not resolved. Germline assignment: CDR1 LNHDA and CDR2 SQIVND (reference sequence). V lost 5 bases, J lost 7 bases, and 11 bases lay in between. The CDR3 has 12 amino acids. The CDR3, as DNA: TGTGCCAGTAGTCCCCACGAGGGTGGCTACACCTTC. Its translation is CASSPHEGGYTF.

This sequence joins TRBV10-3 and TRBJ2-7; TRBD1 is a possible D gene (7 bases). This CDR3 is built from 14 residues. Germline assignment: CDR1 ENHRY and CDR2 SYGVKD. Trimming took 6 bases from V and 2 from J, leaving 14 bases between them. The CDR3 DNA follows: TGTGCCATCAGATCTCCAGGGGGGCCCTACGAGCAGTACTTC. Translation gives CAIRSPGGPYEQYF.

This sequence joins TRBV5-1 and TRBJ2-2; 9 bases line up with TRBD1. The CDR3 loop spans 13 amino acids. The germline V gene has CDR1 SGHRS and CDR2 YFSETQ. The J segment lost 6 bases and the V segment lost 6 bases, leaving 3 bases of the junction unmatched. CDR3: CASMRQGAGELFF. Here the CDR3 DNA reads TGCGCCAGCATGAGACAGGGGGCCGGGGAGCTGTTTTTT.

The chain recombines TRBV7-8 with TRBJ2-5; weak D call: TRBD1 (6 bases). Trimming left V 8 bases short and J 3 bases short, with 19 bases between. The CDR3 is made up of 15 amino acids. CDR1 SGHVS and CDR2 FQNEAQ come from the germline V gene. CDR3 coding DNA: TGTGCCAGCGCCAAGGAACAGGGAGTCAAAGAGACCCAGTACTTC. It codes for CASAKEQGVKETQYF.

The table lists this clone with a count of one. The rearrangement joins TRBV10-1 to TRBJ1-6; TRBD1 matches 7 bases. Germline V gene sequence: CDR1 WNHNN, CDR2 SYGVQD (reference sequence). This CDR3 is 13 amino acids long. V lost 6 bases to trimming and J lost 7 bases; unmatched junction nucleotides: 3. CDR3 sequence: CASSWDSNSPLHF. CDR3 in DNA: TGCGCCAGCAGCTGGGACAGCAATTCACCCCTCCACTTT.

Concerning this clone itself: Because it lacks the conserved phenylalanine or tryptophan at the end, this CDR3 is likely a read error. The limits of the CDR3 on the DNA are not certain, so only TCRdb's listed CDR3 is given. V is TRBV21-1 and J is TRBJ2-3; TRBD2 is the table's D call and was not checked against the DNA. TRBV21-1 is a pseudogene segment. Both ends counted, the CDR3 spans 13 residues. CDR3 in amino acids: CASSKQEGKREGE.

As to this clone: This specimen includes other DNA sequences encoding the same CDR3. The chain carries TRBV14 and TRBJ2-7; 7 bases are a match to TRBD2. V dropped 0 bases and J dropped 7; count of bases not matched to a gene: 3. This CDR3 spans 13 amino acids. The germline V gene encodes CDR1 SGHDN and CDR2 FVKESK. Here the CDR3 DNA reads TGTGCCAGCAGCCAAGATCTCGGGGGGGAGCAGTACTTC. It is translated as CASSQDLGGEQYF.